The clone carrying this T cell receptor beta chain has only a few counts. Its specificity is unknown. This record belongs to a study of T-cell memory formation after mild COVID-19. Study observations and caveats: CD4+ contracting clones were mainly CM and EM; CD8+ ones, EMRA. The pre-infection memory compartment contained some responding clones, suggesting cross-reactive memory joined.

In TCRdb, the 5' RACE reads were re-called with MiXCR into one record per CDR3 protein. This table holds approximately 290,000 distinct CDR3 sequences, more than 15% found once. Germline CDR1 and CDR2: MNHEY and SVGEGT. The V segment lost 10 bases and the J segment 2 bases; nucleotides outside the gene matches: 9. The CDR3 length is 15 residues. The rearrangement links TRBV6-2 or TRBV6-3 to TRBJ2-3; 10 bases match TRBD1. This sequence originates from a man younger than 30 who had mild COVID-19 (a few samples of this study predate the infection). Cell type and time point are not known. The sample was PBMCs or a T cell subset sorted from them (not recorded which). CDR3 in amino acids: CAIQWGQGSTDTQYF. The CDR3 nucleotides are TGTGCCATCCAGTGGGGACAGGGGTCCACAGATACGCAGTATTTT.